What follows are 18 T cell receptor beta chains derived from one specimen sequenced in a study of cytomegalovirus exposure and HLA in healthy donors. The PCR used 60 Vbeta and 13 Jbeta primers. Repertoires were generated with immunoSEQ multiplex PCR, while TCRdb's copy carries only in-frame clones and drops some. The sample lists about 140,000 clones; more than 75% were seen once. What was sequenced was PBMCs. The receptors derive from a man aged 25-40 years in good health and CMV-seronegative.

The chain recombines TRBV7-2 with TRBJ1-2; perhaps TRBD1 as D (5 bases). The V end was cut by 7 bases, the J end by 3 bases, with 18 bases between. Germline V gene data show CDR1 as SGHTA and CDR2 as FQGNSA. CDR3 length: 15 residues. CDR3 in DNA: TGTGCCAGCACCCGGCGGGGCAGGTACGACTATGGCTACACCTTC. Protein: CASTRRGRYDYGYTF.

The chain recombines TRBV2 with TRBJ1-5; D remains ambiguous. CDR3 length: 15 amino acids. Germline CDR1 and CDR2: SNHLY and FYNNEI. V dropped 4 bases and J dropped 1 base, with 11 bases sitting between them. The CDR3 here is CASSVRYLSNQPQHF. The CDR3 DNA reads TGTGCCAGCAGTGTAAGATACTTGAGCAATCAGCCCCAGCATTTT.

The V call is TRBV28, the J call TRBJ2-1, with D perhaps matching TRBD2 (6 bases). This CDR3 spans 15 amino acids. Trimming shortened V by 2 bases and J by 4 bases, and 12 bases separated the two germline ends. Germline V gene sequence: CDR1 MDHEN, CDR2 SYDVKM. The CDR3: CASSLGGGNYNEQFF. The DNA of the CDR3 is TGTGCCAGCAGTTTAGGCGGCGGGAATTACAATGAGCAGTTCTTC. Combining the CDR3 with reference TRBV28 and TRBJ2-1 gives the whole variable domain DVKVTQSSRYLVKRTGEKVFLECVQDMDHENMFWYRQDPGLGLRLIYFSYDVKMKEKGDIPEGYSVSREKKERFSLILESASTNQTSMYLCASSLGGGNYNEQFFGPGTRLTVL.

This clone was picked up a small number of times. The chain links TRBV19 to TRBJ1-1; possibly TRBD1 for D (6 bases). V was cut by 5 bases and J by 1 base, with 11 bases left in between. The CDR3 loop spans 14 amino acids. Germline CDR1 LNHDA, CDR2 SQIVND (reference sequence). The CDR3 loop reads CASSLWTENTEAFF. The DNA for the CDR3 is TGTGCCAGTAGTCTATGGACAGAGAACACTGAAGCTTTCTTT.

The table lists this clone with a count of one. The V call is TRBV30, the J call TRBJ1-2; D possibly corresponds to TRBD1 (5 bases). CDR3 length: 14 residues. Germline V gives CDR1 GTSNPN, CDR2 SVGIG (reference sequence). Trimming removed 2 bases at V and 5 bases at J, with 15 bases between. CDR3 sequence reads: CAWSPAGSRYGYTF. The CDR3 DNA reads as TGTGCCTGGAGTCCGGCAGGGTCACGTTATGGCTACACCTTC.

This chain links TRBV30 with TRBJ1-2; D possibly corresponds to TRBD1 (6 bases). V was pared by 5 bases and J by 14 bases, with 21 bases between. CDR3 size: 12 residues. Germline CDR1 is GTSNPN and CDR2 is SVGIG (reference sequence). This CDR3 reads CAWGNVGAGGTF. DNA for the CDR3: TGTGCCTGGGGGAATGTGGGGGCGGGTGGAACCTTC.

V usage is TRBV7-9 and J usage is TRBJ2-3; D ambiguous. The length of the CDR3 is 12 residues. CDR1 is SEHNR, CDR2 FQNEAQ, per germline (reference sequence). With 6 bases removed from V and 1 base from J, the gap between germline ends came to 5 bases. This CDR3 is CASSSGTDTQYF. The CDR3, as DNA: TGTGCCAGCAGTTCGGGCACAGATACGCAGTATTTT.

As regards this clone: The CDR3 carries no conserved terminal phenylalanine or tryptophan, so it likely arises from a read error. This rearrangement joins TRBV6-1 to TRBJ1-2; tentatively, D is TRBD1 (5 bases). This CDR3 spans 11 amino acids. V gave up 8 bases and J gave up 7 bases, with 11 bases separating them. Germline CDR1 MNHNS, CDR2 SASEGT. This CDR3 is CASDQGGGYTS. The CDR3 bases are TGTGCCAGCGATCAGGGCGGTGGCTACACCTCC.

The chain joins TRBV30 to TRBJ2-1; TRBD2 agrees at 7 bases. This CDR3 contains 13 residues. V was clipped by 8 bases and J by 6 bases; unmatched bases: 10. From germline, CDR1 is GTSNPN and CDR2 SVGIG (reference sequence). CDR3 nucleotides: TGTGCCGTACGACTAGCCGGCCGCAATGAGCAGTTCTTC. As protein: CAVRLAGRNEQFF.

The chain has TRBV9 and TRBJ1-1; TRBD1 agrees at 7 bases. The germline V gene has CDR1 SGDLS and CDR2 YYNGEE. The junction had 4 bases not matched to a gene; V was cut back by 4 bases and J by 4 bases. The CDR3 totals 13 residues. The CDR3 DNA follows: TGTGCCAGCAGCACCCCAGGGGGCACTGAAGCTTTCTTT. Its protein product is CASSTPGGTEAFF.

Of note for this clone: The junction does not match germline at one end; this may be a read error. V gene TRBV15 combines with J gene TRBJ1-1, with 10 bases matching TRBD1. This CDR3 contains 13 residues. In germline, CDR1 is LNHNV, CDR2 YYDKDF (reference sequence). The CDR3 protein is CATSRDEDRGASF. As DNA, the CDR3 is TGTGCCACCAGCAGAGACGAGGACAGGGGGGCTTCCTTT.

The chain uses TRBV30 and TRBJ2-5; D might be TRBD2 (5 bases). The CDR3 has 13 residues. Trimming removed 1 base from V and 2 bases from J, with 8 bases in between. Germline V gene data show CDR1 as GTSNPN and CDR2 as SVGIG (reference sequence). In nucleotides, the CDR3 is TGTGCCTGGAGTGGGCGGACTCAAGAGACCCAGTACTTC. Residues: CAWSGRTQETQYF.

The chain carries TRBV28 and TRBJ1-2; 9 positions agree with TRBD1. This CDR3 has 16 amino acids. From germline, CDR1 is MDHEN and CDR2 SYDVKM. Losses at the gene ends were 6 bases for V and 3 bases for J; bases not matched to a gene: 11. DNA for the CDR3: TGTGCCAGCAGGGCAACAGGGGGCGACGGGGACTATGGCTACACCTTC. Amino acid sequence: CASRATGGDGDYGYTF.

The chain uses TRBV6-5 and TRBJ1-2, with TRBD1 matching over 8 bases. The CDR3 is made up of 15 amino acids. The junction had 9 bases not matched to a gene; V was cut back by 3 bases and J by 6 bases. CDR1 is MNHEY, CDR2 SVGAGI, per germline. The CDR3, as DNA: TGTGCCAGCAGTTATTCCGGGGACAGGCGTAATGGCTACACCTTC. This encodes CASSYSGDRRNGYTF.

The chain carries TRBV10-3 and TRBJ2-7; maybe TRBD2 (5 bases). The length of the CDR3 is 14 residues. Germline V gives CDR1 ENHRY, CDR2 SYGVKD. Trimming stripped 3 bases from V and 4 bases from J, with 13 bases between. The CDR3 nucleotides read TGTGCCATCAGTGATATACTCGAGGGTTACGAGCAGTACTTC. As protein: CAISDILEGYEQYF.

This clone showed up just once. The V call is TRBV7-9, the J call TRBJ2-2; TRBD2 might be the D (5 bases). The V and J ends lost 6 bases and 5 bases respectively, with 7 bases between them. This CDR3 has 12 residues. Germline lookup yields CDR1 SEHNR and CDR2 FQNEAQ (reference sequence). The CDR3 DNA reads as TGTGCCAGCAGGTCGGGAACCGGGGAGCTGTTTTTT. This translates into CASRSGTGELFF.

The rearrangement uses TRBV15 and TRBJ1-5; unclear D gene. The germline V and J ends were trimmed by 0 bases and 5 bases, with 8 bases remaining between them. Germline V gene lookup returns CDR1 LNHNV and CDR2 YYDKDF (reference sequence). The CDR3 extends over 14 amino acids. DNA of the CDR3: TGTGCCACCAGCAGAGATCGGGGATATCAGCCCCAGCATTTT. This translates into CATSRDRGYQPQHF.

The J gene is TRBJ1-2, the V gene TRBV15; D ambiguous. This CDR3 spans 15 amino acids. The germline gives CDR1 LNHNV, CDR2 YYDKDF (reference sequence). V shed 0 bases and J shed 2 bases, with 10 bases lying between them. The CDR3 bases are TGTGCCACCAGCAGAGATGCTGGGGAGAACTATGGCTACACCTTC. It codes for CATSRDAGENYGYTF.